Here is one T cell receptor (beta chain) with its context. Its antigen remains unknown. The data belong to a study of T-cell memory formation after mild COVID-19. Whole-study findings and limits: Nothing showed for sure that second-wave clones peaking on day 37 were SARS-CoV-2 specific.

TCRdb re-called the 5' RACE reads with MiXCR, one entry per CDR3 protein. The sample yields more than 250,000 distinct CDR3 sequences, about a sixth seen once. This CDR3 is built from 14 residues. Trimming left V 6 bases short and J 0 bases short, with 14 bases between. The germline CDR1 and CDR2 sequences are DFQATT and SNEGSKA (reference sequence). The receptor comes from a young man who had mild COVID-19 (a few samples of this study predate the infection). Cell type and time point are not known. The chain has TRBV20-1 and TRBJ1-2; weak D call: TRBD1 (5 bases). The specimen sequenced was PBMCs or a T cell subset sorted from them (not recorded which). The CDR3 here is CSAVGGAANYGYTF. Written as DNA, the CDR3 is TGCAGTGCCGTTGGTGGGGCAGCTAACTATGGCTACACCTTC.